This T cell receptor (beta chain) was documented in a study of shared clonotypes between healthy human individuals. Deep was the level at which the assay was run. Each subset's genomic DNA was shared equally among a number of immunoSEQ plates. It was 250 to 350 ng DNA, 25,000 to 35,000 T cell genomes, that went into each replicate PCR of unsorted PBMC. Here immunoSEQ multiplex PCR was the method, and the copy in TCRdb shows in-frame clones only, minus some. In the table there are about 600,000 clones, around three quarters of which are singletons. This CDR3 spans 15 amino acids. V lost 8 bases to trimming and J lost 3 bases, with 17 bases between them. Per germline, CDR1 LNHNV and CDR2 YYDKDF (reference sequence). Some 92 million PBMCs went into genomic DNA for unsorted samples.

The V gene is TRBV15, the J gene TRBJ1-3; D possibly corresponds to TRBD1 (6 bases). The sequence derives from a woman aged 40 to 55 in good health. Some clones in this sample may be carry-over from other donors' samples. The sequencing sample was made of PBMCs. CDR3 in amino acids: CATGGPAGGGNTIYF. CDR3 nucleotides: TGTGCCACCGGGGGGCCGGCAGGAGGTGGAAACACCATATATTTT.